This T cell receptor beta chain stems from a study of T cell responses to AZD1222 COVID-19 vaccine. As for the study in general: It was second doses at about 4 or about 12 weeks that were pooled.

The CDR3 consists of 13 residues. Germline V lookup: CDR1 PRHDT, CDR2 FYEKMQ (reference sequence). V gave up 0 bases and J gave up 5 bases, with 7 bases separating them. Some clones are missing from TCRdb's copy, which holds only in-frame ones; the method was immunoSEQ multiplex PCR. The sample yields about 150,000 clones, around nine tenths seen once. Notes on the study in general: Spike was spanned by vaccine-associated CD4 TCRs, which were dominant at 160-218 and 743-854. There were repertoire samples only from the period after the peak T cell response.

In the case of this clone: Its target is unknown.

This receptor was obtained from an adult in good health. The rearrangement uses TRBV13 and TRBJ1-1; D gene unclear. The specimen comprised peripheral blood, sampled on day 0 of AZD1222 vaccination. As DNA, the CDR3 is TGTGCCAGCAGCTTAGGTAGGATAACTGAAGCTTTCTTT. Translating it yields CASSLGRITEAFF.